This T cell receptor (beta chain) originates from a study of OX40 agonist ivuxolimab in advanced cancers. Turning to the study itself: With a range of roughly 23 to 90, age averaged approximately 60 years, and 65% to 90% were male. Patients achieving partial responses numbered three: one hepatocellular carcinoma case and two cutaneous melanoma cases. The study, taken as a whole, reports: The work left the antigen specificity of expanded peripheral T cells undetermined. Clones of CD4+ and CD8+ blood T cells grew by week 6 at doses of 0.1 to 3.0 mg/kg.

The protocol was immunoSEQ multiplex PCR, while the TCRdb copy is restricted to in-frame clones and leaves out a portion. The sample holds tens of thousands of clones; roughly 83% are singletons and the top ten take roughly a quarter. The V end lost 9 bases, the J end lost 0 bases, and 21 bases lay between the germline ends. The CDR3 has 17 residues. Comments on this clone: Its cognate antigen is unknown.

V usage is TRBV23-1 and J usage is TRBJ1-3; the D is unclear. Being an ORF, TRBV23-1 has a function that is uncertain. Sample: CD4+ or CD8+ T cells sorted from blood, taken in a trial of the OX40 agonist ivuxolimab. This clonotype was obtained from an adult with an advanced solid tumor such as melanoma, head and neck, liver or kidney cancer. CDR3 coding DNA: TGCGCCAGTCTCGTTCAGACACGGGCGTTCTCTGGAAACACCATATATTTT. Amino acid sequence: CASLVQTRAFSGNTIYF.